This entry concerns a single T cell receptor (beta chain). Original processing notes: Reference gene primer amplification in the assay estimated nucleated cell counts. TCRdb's table, derived via immunoSEQ multiplex PCR, lists solely in-frame clones and lacks some. V, J and clone size derive from that table, while D and trimming were established from the DNA sequence. Counted here are under 40,000 clones, about 72% occurring once; the ten biggest clones make up roughly 7.3%. The data are from a study of blood T cell repertoires in COVID-19. Turning to the study itself: Acute-phase and convalescent COVID-19 samples originated in the United States, Italy and Spain. In each case, the material was cDNA or gDNA derived from T cells, B-cell-depleted T cells, or PBMCs.

Trimming took 10 bases from V and 4 from J; bases not matched to a gene: 6. The CDR3 has 13 residues. CDR1 and CDR2 from the germline V gene are LNHDA and SQIVND (reference sequence). Sequenced material: peripheral blood. This clonotype was sampled from a woman in her fifties or sixties with acute or convalescent COVID-19. The gene calls are TRBV19 and TRBJ2-2; 7 nucleotides line up with TRBD1. The CDR3 DNA reads as TGTGCCACGACAGGGACGGTCACCGGGGAGCTGTTTTTT. This encodes CATTGTVTGELFF.